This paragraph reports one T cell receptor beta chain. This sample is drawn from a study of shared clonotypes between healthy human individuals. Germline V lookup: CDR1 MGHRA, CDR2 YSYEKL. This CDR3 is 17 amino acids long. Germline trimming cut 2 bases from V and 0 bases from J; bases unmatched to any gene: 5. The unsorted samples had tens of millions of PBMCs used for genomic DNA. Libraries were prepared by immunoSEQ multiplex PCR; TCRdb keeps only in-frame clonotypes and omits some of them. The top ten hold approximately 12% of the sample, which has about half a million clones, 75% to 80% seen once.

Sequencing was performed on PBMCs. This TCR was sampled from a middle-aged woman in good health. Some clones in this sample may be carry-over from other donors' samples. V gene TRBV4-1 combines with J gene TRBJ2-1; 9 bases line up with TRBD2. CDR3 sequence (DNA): TGCGCCAGCAGCCAATTGAGCGGGAGGAGCTCCTACAATGAGCAGTTCTTC. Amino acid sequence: CASSQLSGRSSYNEQFF.